The present T cell receptor (beta chain) was sequenced within a study of CD8 T cell repertoires and HIV-1 epitope variants. Study-wide context: T cells were stimulated with Twenty-five Gag and Nef peptides separately. Epitopes were three Gag families plus Nef HW9 and YT9. The study, taken as a whole, reports: Of about 10 antigen-specific beta clonotypes, five to seven appeared to cross-react with escape variants.

On this clone itself: Its antigen is not known.

Profiling relied on immunoSEQ multiplex PCR, and the TCRdb table lists in-frame clones only, not all of them. This table holds some 100,000 clones, roughly four fifths found once. V gave up 2 bases and J gave up 2 bases, with 3 bases separating them. The CDR3 is 12 residues long. Looked up from germline, CDR1 is MNHEY and CDR2 is SVGAGI. This rearrangement joins TRBV6-5 to TRBJ2-5; D is undetermined. Sequencing was carried out using uncultured baseline CD8+ T cells from peripheral blood mononuclear cells (PBMCs). The sequence derives from a male donor with HIV. The CDR3 here is CASSYAQETQYF. In DNA form, the CDR3 reads TGTGCCAGCAGTTACGCTCAAGAGACCCAGTACTTC.